This T cell receptor (beta chain) appears in the sequencing data of a study of shared clonotypes between healthy human individuals. Study details: For every donor, three CD4 naive, three CD4 memory, two CD8 naive and one CD8 memory plates were used. General study results and limits: Between four donors, naive CD4 clonotypes were shared at a level of about 5.3%.

This clone was recorded only once. What it binds is not known. Naive CD4+ cells were CD45RA-selected; the remaining cells were memory. Measured with immunoSEQ multiplex PCR; TCRdb has only the in-frame clones, and not every one. This sample carries around 700,000 clones, around 73% of them seen once, and the ten largest clones take around 1.8%. From germline, CDR1 is MGHRA and CDR2 YSYEKL. The ends were cut back, 3 bases at V and 2 bases at J, with 18 bases in the middle. This CDR3 comprises 17 residues. The specimen sequenced was memory CD4+ T cells sorted from blood. Subset indicated: CD45RA-negative fraction. This sequence joins TRBV4-1 and TRBJ2-3, with D possibly matching TRBD2 (6 bases). This receptor was taken from a woman aged 25 to 45 in good health. Here the CDR3 reads CASSQWGLLATTDTQYF. The CDR3 DNA reads as TGCGCCAGCAGCCAGTGGGGCCTACTAGCTACCACAGATACGCAGTATTTT.